Listed below are T cell receptor beta chains from one sample, sequenced in a study of blood T cells in healthy people across ages. TCRdb redid the calling of the 5' RACE reads with MiXCR, one entry per CDR3 protein. Of about 1.1 million distinct CDR3 sequences in the sample, 30% to 40% were seen once. Sequencing was done on a sample of blood. The receptors originated from a man aged 18-30 years in good health. CDR3s include the opening cysteine and the closing phenylalanine or tryptophan. Size is stated for part of the rows, as once, few or many counts, or as a class when the clone is expanded.

v_gene | abundance | CDR3aa
TRBV3-1 | few | CASSQLPRTGGNYGYTF
TRBV13 | many | CASSLGGPLNEQFF
TRBV20-1 | . | CSARGSGGRTDTQYF
TRBV9 | few | CASSEGILANYGYTF
TRBV20-1 | . | CSARDPGGWDYEQYF
TRBV6-6 | . | CASSPRQGLSTEAFF
TRBV7-9 | . | CASSLTVSGEAFF
TRBV6-6 | . | CASSRTRGQENTEAFF
TRBV3-1 | few | CASSQGFRELEQFF
TRBV14 | . | CASGRGSSYNEQYF
TRBV12-3/TRBV12-4 | many | CASSISGGAQDTQYF
TRBV5-1 | . | CASSLVDPSAEQYF
TRBV30 | . | CAWLREPNTEAFF
TRBV20-1 | few | CSARVPGPLHGYTF
TRBV4-2 | few | CASSQDLAGGRLTDTQYF
TRBV9 | few | CASSVARVGYGYTF
TRBV7-2 | few | CASSQVGYSPLHF
TRBV4-3 | few | CASSQDRQASYNEQYF
TRBV5-1 | . | CASSLESGVNTGELFF